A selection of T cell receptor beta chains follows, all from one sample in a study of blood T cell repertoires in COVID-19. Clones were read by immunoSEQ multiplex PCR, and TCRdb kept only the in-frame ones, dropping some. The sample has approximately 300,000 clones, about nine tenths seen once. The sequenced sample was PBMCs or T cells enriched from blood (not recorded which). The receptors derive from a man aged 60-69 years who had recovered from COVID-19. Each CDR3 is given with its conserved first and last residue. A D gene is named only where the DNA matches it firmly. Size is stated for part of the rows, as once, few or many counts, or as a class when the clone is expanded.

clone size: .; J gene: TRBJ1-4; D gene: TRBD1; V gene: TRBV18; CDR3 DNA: TGTGCCAGCTCCCGACAGGGAGATAATGAAAAACTGTTTTTT; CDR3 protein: CASSRQGDNEKLFF
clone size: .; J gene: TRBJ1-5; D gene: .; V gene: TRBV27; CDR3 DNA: TGTGCCAGCAGTTACGACGCGGGTAGCCAGCCCCAGCATTTT; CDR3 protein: CASSYDAGSQPQHF
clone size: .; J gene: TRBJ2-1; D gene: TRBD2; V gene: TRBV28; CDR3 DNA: TGTGCCAGCAGTTTCGCGGGGGGGGGTTACAATGAGCAGTTCTTC; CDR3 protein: CASSFAGGGYNEQFF
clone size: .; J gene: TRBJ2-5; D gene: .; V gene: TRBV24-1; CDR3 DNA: TGTGCCACCGGGGGGGCCTTTCAAGAGACCCAGTACTTC; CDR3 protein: CATGGAFQETQYF
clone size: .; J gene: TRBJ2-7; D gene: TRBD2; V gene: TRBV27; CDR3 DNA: TGTGCCAGCAGTTTATCAAGGCTAGCGGGAGTCTACGAGCAGTACTTC; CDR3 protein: CASSLSRLAGVYEQYF
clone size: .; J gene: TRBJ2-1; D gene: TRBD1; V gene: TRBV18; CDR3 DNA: TGTGCCAGCTCACCTCGACAGGGGGGGAACGATATAAATGAGCAGTTCTTC; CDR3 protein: CASSPRQGGNDINEQFF
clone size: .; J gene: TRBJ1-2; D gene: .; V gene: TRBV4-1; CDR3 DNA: TGCGCCAGCAGCCAGGCCTCAGGACAGACAAACTATGGCTACACCTTC; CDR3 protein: CASSQASGQTNYGYTF
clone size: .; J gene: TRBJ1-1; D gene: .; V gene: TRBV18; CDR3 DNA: TGTGCCAGCTCACCAAGACGGGGGAACACTGAAGCTTTCTTT; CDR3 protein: CASSPRRGNTEAFF
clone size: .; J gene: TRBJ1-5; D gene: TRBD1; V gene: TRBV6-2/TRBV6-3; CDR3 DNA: TGTGCCAGCAGTTACGAGGGCAGGGGGGCCAGCAATCAGCCCCAGCATTTT; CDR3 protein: CASSYEGRGASNQPQHF
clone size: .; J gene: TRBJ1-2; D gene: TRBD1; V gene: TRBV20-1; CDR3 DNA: TGCAGTGCTAGTGGGACAGGGCTCGGATATGGCTACACCTTC; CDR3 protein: CSASGTGLGYGYTF
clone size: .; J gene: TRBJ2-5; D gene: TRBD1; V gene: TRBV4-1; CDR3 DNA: TGCGCCAGCAGCCAAAAGGGACAGGGGGCTCTAGAGACCCAGTACTTC; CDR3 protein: CASSQKGQGALETQYF
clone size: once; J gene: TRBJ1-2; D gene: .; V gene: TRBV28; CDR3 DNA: TGTGCCAGCAGTTCCCCGGCGAGCGGATTTTATGGCTACACCTTC; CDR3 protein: CASSSPASGFYGYTF
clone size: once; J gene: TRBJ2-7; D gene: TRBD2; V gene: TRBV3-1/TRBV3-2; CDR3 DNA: TGTGCCAGCAGCCATCTGAGACGGGAGGGCCACTACGAGCAGTACTTC; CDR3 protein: CASSHLRREGHYEQYF
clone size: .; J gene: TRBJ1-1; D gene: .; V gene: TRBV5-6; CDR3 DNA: TGTGCCAGCAAAGAGGGAGGGGCCTTGAACACTGAAGCTTTCTTT; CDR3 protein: CASKEGGALNTEAFF
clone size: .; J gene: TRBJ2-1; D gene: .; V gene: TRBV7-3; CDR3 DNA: TGTGCCAGCAGCTTAACGGGACGACTAGAAGAGCAGTTCTTC; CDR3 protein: CASSLTGRLEEQFF
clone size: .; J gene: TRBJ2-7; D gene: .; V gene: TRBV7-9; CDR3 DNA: TGTGCCAGCAGCTCCCTCGGGACAATAGAAGAGCAGTACTTC; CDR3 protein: CASSSLGTIEEQYF
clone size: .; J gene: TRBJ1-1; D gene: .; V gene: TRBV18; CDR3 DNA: TGTGCCAGCTCACCCGCCCGTGCAGGGGCGGCTTTCTTT; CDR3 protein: CASSPARAGAAFF
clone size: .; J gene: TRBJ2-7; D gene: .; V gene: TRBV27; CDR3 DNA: TGTGCCAGCAGTTTATCCCCACAATACGAGCAGTACTTC; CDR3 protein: CASSLSPQYEQYF
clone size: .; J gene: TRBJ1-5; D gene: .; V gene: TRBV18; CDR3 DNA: TGTGCCAGCTCAACAGGGAACAATCAGCCCCAGCATTTT; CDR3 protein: CASSTGNNQPQHF
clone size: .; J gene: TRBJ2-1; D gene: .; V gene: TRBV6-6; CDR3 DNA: TGTGCCAGCAGCTTGCGGACTTGGAGCTCCTACAATGAGCAGTTCTTC; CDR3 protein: CASSLRTWSSYNEQFF
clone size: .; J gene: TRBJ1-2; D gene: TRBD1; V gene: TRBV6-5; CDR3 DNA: TGTGCCAGCAGTTCAACAGGGGATCCGGCTAACTATGGCTACACCTTC; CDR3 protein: CASSSTGDPANYGYTF
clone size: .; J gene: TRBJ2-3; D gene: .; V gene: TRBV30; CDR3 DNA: TGTGCCTGGAGTGCCCTCTCGGGGGCGCAGTATTTT; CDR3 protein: CAWSALSGAQYF
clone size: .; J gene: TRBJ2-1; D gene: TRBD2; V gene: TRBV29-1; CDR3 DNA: TGCAGCGTTGGAGTTATGACTAGCGGGAACTACAATGAGCAGTTCTTC; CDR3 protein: CSVGVMTSGNYNEQFF
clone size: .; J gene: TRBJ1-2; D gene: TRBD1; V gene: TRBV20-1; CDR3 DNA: TGCAGTGCTAGTATACAGGGGGCTGGCTATGGCTACACCTTC; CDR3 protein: CSASIQGAGYGYTF
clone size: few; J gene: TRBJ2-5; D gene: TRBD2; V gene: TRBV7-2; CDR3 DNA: TGTGCCAGCAGCTTAACGGGAGGGCAAGAGACCCAGTACTTC; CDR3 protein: CASSLTGGQETQYF
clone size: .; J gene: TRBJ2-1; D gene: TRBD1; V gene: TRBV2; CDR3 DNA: TGTGCCAGCAGGGGCAGGGGGCGGATCACCTACAATGAGCAGTTCTTC; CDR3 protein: CASRGRGRITYNEQFF
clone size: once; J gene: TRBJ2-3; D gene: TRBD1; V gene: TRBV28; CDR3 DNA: TGTGCCAGCAAGGCAGGGGGCTCGGGTACGCAGTATTTT; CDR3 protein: CASKAGGSGTQYF
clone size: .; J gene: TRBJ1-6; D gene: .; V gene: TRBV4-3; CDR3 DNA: TGCGCCAGCAGCCAAGAGAGGACCTATAATTCACCCCTCCACTTT; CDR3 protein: CASSQERTYNSPLHF
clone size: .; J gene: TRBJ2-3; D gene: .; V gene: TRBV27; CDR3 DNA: TGTGCCAGCAGTCCACCCCCAGGACAGAAGACAGATACGCAGTATTTT; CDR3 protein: CASSPPPGQKTDTQYF
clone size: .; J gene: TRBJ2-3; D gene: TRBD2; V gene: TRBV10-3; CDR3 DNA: TGTGCCATCAGTGAGAGGGGGACTAGCGGGAGTGGAGGGGATACGCAGTATTTT; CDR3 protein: CAISERGTSGSGGDTQYF
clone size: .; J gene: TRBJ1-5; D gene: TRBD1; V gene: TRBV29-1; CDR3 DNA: TGCAGCGTTGGCCAGACAGGGGATAGCAATCAGCCCCAGCATTTT; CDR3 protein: CSVGQTGDSNQPQHF
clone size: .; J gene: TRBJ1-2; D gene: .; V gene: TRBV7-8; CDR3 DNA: TGTGCCAGCAGCCATTTCCGGGACTATGGCTACACCTTC; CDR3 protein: CASSHFRDYGYTF
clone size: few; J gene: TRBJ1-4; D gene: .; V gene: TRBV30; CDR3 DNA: TGTGCCTGGAGTAACGACAGAGGAAATGAAAAACTGTTTTTT; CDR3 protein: CAWSNDRGNEKLFF
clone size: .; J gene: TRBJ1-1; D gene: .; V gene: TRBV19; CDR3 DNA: TGTGCCAGTAGTTCGGGTTTCAGGGCCACTGAAGCTTTCTTT; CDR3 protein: CASSSGFRATEAFF
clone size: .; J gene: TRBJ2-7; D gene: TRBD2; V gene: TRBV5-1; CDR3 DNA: TGCGCCAGCAGCTCGCTAAGCGGGAGCTCCTACGAGCAGTACTTC; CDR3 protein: CASSSLSGSSYEQYF
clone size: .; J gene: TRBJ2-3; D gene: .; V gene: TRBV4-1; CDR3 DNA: TGCGCCAGCACCCCATGGGGCGGGACCACAGATACGCAGTATTTT; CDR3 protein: CASTPWGGTTDTQYF
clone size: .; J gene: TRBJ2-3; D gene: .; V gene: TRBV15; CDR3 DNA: TGTGCCACCAGCAGAGATCCCGAGGCAGATACGCAGTATTTT; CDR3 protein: CATSRDPEADTQYF
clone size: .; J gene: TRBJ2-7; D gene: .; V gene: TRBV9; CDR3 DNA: TGTGCCAGCAGCGTAGCTTCGGCTAGCGCCTACGAGCAGTACTTC; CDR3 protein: CASSVASASAYEQYF
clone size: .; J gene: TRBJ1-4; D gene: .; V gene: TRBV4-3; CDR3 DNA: TGCGCCAGCAGCCCCCGTGGCATCGGGTTTGCAACTAATGAAAAACTGTTTTTT; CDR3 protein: CASSPRGIGFATNEKLFF
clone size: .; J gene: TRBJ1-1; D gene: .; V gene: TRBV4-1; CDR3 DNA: TGCGCCAGCAGCCAAGATTCCCCCTGGACAAACTATGCCACTGAAGCTTTCTTT; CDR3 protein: CASSQDSPWTNYATEAFF
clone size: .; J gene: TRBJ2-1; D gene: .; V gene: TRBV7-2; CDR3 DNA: TGTGCCAGCAGCTTAGCCATTAGCCCCGAGCAGTTCTTC; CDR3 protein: CASSLAISPEQFF
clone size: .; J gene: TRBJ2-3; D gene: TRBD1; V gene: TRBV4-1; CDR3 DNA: TGCGCCAGCAGCCAAGGGTGGGACAGGGGATCTGTTACAGATACGCAGTATTTT; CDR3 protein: CASSQGWDRGSVTDTQYF
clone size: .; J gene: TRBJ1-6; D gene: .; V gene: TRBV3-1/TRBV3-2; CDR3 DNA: TGTGCCAGCAGCCATAACAGGGCGAGCTCCTATAATTCACCCCTCCACTTT; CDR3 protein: CASSHNRASSYNSPLHF
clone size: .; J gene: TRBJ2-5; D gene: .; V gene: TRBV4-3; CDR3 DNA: TGCGCCAGCAGCCTCGGAACCCTCAGGGGAGAGACCCAGTACTTC; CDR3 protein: CASSLGTLRGETQYF
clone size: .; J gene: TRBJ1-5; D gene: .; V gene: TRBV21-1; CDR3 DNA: TGTGCCAGCAGCCTTAGCAACAATCAGCCCCAGCATTTT; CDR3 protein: CASSLSNNQPQHF
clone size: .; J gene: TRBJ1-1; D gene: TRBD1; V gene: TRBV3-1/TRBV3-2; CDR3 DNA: TGTGCCAGCAGCCAAGCGGCTCAGGGGGCAACGAACACTGAAGCTTTCTTT; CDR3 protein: CASSQAAQGATNTEAFF
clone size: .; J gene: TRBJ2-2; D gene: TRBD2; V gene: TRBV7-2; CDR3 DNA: TGTGCCAGCAGCTTAAGAGCGGGAGTTCGCACCGGGGAGCTGTTTTTT; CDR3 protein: CASSLRAGVRTGELFF